Each of the 20 T cell receptor beta chains below was sequenced from the same sample in a study of blood T cell repertoires in COVID-19. Some clones are missing from TCRdb's copy, which holds only in-frame ones; the method was immunoSEQ multiplex PCR. Of a few hundred thousand clones in the sample, under 90% were seen once. The source material was peripheral blood. These TCRs come from a woman aged 18-29 years with acute or convalescent COVID-19.

The V and J genes are TRBV4-2 and TRBJ2-2, with D maybe TRBD1 (6 bases). Between the trimmed V and J ends, which lost 1 base and 3 bases, there was a span of 9 bases. Germline CDR1 LGHNA, CDR2 YNFKEQ. There are 15 residues in the CDR3. In DNA, the CDR3 is TGTGCCAGCAGCCAAGGGACAGCATACACCGGGGAGCTGTTTTTT. Translation gives CASSQGTAYTGELFF.

The gene calls are TRBV21-1 and TRBJ2-7; the table's TRBD1 call for D was not verified on the DNA. TRBV21-1 is an annotated pseudogene. The CDR3 loop spans 16 amino acids. This CDR3 reads CASSDATNRGIYEQYF. DNA for the CDR3: TGTGCCAGCAGCGACGCTACAAACAGGGGAATTTACGAGCAGTACTTC.

This clone was found a few times. J is TRBJ2-5 and V is TRBV6-4; 9 nucleotides line up with TRBD2. The CDR3 is 15 amino acids. V shed 3 bases and J 4 bases; nucleotides not matched to a gene: 6. The germline gives CDR1 MRHNA, CDR2 SNTAGT. CDR3 nucleotides: TGTGCCAGCAGTGAGTCGGCGGGAGGGGGAGAGACCCAGTACTTC. This gives the protein CASSESAGGGETQYF.

The chain is built from TRBV4-1 and TRBJ1-1, with a possible D match to TRBD1 (5 bases). This CDR3 comprises 15 residues. CDR1 and CDR2 from the germline V gene are MGHRA and YSYEKL. V dropped 0 bases and J dropped 4 bases, with 12 bases sitting between them. CDR3 nucleotide sequence: TGCGCCAGCAGCCAAGAAGGGCAGGGAAGCACTGAAGCTTTCTTT. This codes for CASSQEGQGSTEAFF.

The chain has TRBV9 and TRBJ2-4; weak D call: TRBD2 (5 bases). The germline V and J ends were trimmed by 4 bases and 0 bases, with 17 bases remaining between them. The CDR3 covers 17 residues. Germline CDR1 and CDR2: SGDLS and YYNGEE. The CDR3 reads CASSTLRDPIAKNIQYF. The CDR3, as DNA: TGTGCCAGCAGCACCCTCCGGGATCCAATAGCCAAAAACATTCAGTACTTC.

The count of this clone is one. This sequence joins TRBV30 and TRBJ2-1, with D unclear. With 0 bases removed from V and 8 bases from J, the gap between germline ends came to 8 bases. The CDR3 loop spans 12 amino acids. From germline, CDR1 is GTSNPN and CDR2 SVGIG (reference sequence). The CDR3, as DNA: TGTGCCTGGAGTGTTAGCCGGTATGAGCAGTTCTTC. This translates into CAWSVSRYEQFF.

V and J are TRBV19 and TRBJ1-1; no clear D. The CDR3 has 16 residues. In germline, CDR1 is LNHDA, CDR2 SQIVND (reference sequence). V lost 4 bases, J lost 0 bases, and 15 bases lay in between. The CDR3 loop is CASSSPARSMNTEAFF. The CDR3 coding sequence is TGTGCCAGTAGTAGCCCCGCGCGCTCCATGAACACTGAAGCTTTCTTT.

This clone appeared a few times. In DNA form, the CDR3 reads TGCGCCAGCAGCCAAGGCGCAGGTAAAAATGAAAAACTGTTTTTT. This sequence encodes CASSQGAGKNEKLFF. The chain combines TRBV4-3 with TRBJ1-4, with no clear D. V was trimmed by 1 base and J by 5 bases, leaving 11 bases between them. The CDR3 loop spans 15 amino acids. Germline V gives CDR1 LGHNA, CDR2 YSLEER.

This chain joins TRBV10-3 and TRBJ2-1; 9 positions match TRBD2. Trimming cost V 1 base and J 7 bases; bases outside gene matches: 5. CDR3 length equals 15 residues. Germline assignment: CDR1 ENHRY and CDR2 SYGVKD. In nucleotides, the CDR3 is TGTGCCATCAGTGAGTACGCGGGAGGGAAGAATGAGCAGTTCTTC. Protein product: CAISEYAGGKNEQFF.

V and J are TRBV7-2 and TRBJ1-2; no clear D gene. V lost 0 bases and J 5 bases, leaving 13 bases between the germline ends. This CDR3 has 15 amino acids. Germline V gene sequence: CDR1 SGHTA, CDR2 FQGNSA. The CDR3 protein is CASSLAFPRVYGYTF. Written as DNA, the CDR3 is TGTGCCAGCAGCTTAGCTTTCCCGAGGGTGTATGGCTACACCTTC.

V gene TRBV10-3 combines with J gene TRBJ1-1; perhaps TRBD1 as D (5 bases). V was clipped by 5 bases and J by 0 bases, with 22 bases between them. CDR3 length: 18 residues. Germline CDR1 and CDR2: ENHRY and SYGVKD. The CDR3 protein is CAISRMSADSFMNTEAFF. The CDR3 region has the DNA TGTGCCATCAGTCGCATGTCGGCCGACAGTTTCATGAACACTGAAGCTTTCTTT.

V usage is TRBV30 and J usage is TRBJ1-2; perhaps TRBD1 as D (6 bases). This CDR3 has 13 residues. V was pared by 2 bases and J by 5 bases, with 12 bases between. Germline CDR1 GTSNPN, CDR2 SVGIG (reference sequence). The CDR3 here is CAWSLQGWYGYTF. In DNA form, the CDR3 reads TGTGCCTGGAGTTTGCAGGGGTGGTATGGCTACACCTTC. The full variable domain, completed using reference TRBV30 and TRBJ1-2, is SQTIHQWPATLVQPVGSPLSLECTVEGTSNPNLYWYRQAAGRGLQLLFYSVGIGQISSEVPQNLSASRPQDRQFILSSKKLLLSDSGFYLCAWSLQGWYGYTFGSGTRLTVV.

The rearrangement joins TRBV2 to TRBJ2-1; 11 nucleotides align to TRBD2. V lost 6 bases, J lost 6 bases, and 13 bases stayed unmatched. The CDR3 runs 17 residues. CDR1 and CDR2 from the germline V gene are SNHLY and FYNNEI. The CDR3 region has the DNA TGTGCCAGCAGCGACCCCCTTACTAGCGGGAGTGGCAATGAGCAGTTCTTC. Encoded protein: CASSDPLTSGSGNEQFF.

This chain joins TRBV13 and TRBJ2-1; 11 bases line up with TRBD2. Per the germline V gene, CDR1 is PRHDT and CDR2 is FYEKMQ (reference sequence). There are 17 residues in the CDR3. Germline trimming cut 5 bases from V and 2 bases from J; bases unmatched to any gene: 8. CDR3 region: CASSPRVSGRAYNEQFF. For the CDR3, the DNA is TGTGCCAGCAGCCCCCGGGTTAGCGGGAGGGCCTACAATGAGCAGTTCTTC.

CDR3 in amino acids: CATSDLGTSGRNEQFF. CDR3 coding DNA: TGTGCCACCAGTGATTTGGGGACTAGCGGGAGGAATGAGCAGTTCTTC. The chain couples TRBV24-1 to TRBJ2-1; TRBD2 matches at 15 bases. From germline, CDR1 is KGHDR and CDR2 SFDVKD. The CDR3 runs to 16 residues. The J segment lost 7 bases and the V segment lost 0 bases, leaving 0 bases of the junction unmatched.

V gene TRBV2 combines with J gene TRBJ2-5; 13 bases agree with TRBD2. The J segment lost 5 bases and the V segment lost 4 bases, leaving 13 bases of the junction unmatched. This CDR3 region has 18 residues. Looked up from germline, CDR1 is SNHLY and CDR2 is FYNNEI. Here the CDR3 DNA reads TGTGCCAGCAGTGTACTAGCGGGAGGGCGAGGGGGTAAGGAGACCCAGTACTTC. Its translation is CASSVLAGGRGGKETQYF.

The rearrangement joins TRBV28 to TRBJ1-1, with a tentative D call TRBD1 (6 bases). V gave up 6 bases and J gave up 5 bases, with 16 bases separating them. Germline V gene sequence: CDR1 MDHEN, CDR2 SYDVKM. The CDR3 runs to 14 residues. In DNA, the CDR3 is TGTGCCAGCAGAACGACAGGACGAGGGACTGAAGCTTTCTTT. It translates to CASRTTGRGTEAFF.

This rearrangement joins TRBV19 to TRBJ1-3; 8 positions agree with TRBD1. Trimming at V came to 5 bases and at J to 0 bases, leaving 3 bases not matched to a gene. The CDR3 is made up of 15 amino acids. The germline V gene encodes CDR1 LNHDA and CDR2 SQIVND (reference sequence). The CDR3 DNA sequence: TGTGCCAGTAGTCGGGACAGGCGCTCTGGAAACACCATATATTTT. Amino acids: CASSRDRRSGNTIYF.

The rearrangement links TRBV18 to TRBJ2-5; D gene unclear. Per germline, CDR1 KGHSH and CDR2 LQKENI. The CDR3 has 17 amino acids. Trimming left V 3 bases short and J 0 bases short, with 17 bases between. The CDR3 protein is CASSPIKTPTYQETQYF. The DNA for the CDR3 is TGTGCCAGCTCACCGATCAAGACTCCTACGTACCAAGAGACCCAGTACTTC. The full variable domain, its missing parts supplied by reference TRBV18 and TRBJ2-5, is NAGVMQNPRHLVRRRGQEARLRCSPMKGHSHVYWYRQLPEEGLKFMVYLQKENIIDESGMPKERFSAEFPKEGPSILRIQQVVRGDSAAYFCASSPIKTPTYQETQYFGPGTRLLVL.

The chain joins TRBV27 to TRBJ2-1; 7 bases agree with TRBD2. This CDR3 has 15 residues. V shed 9 bases and J 5 bases; nucleotides not matched to a gene: 13. CDR1 and CDR2 from the germline V gene are MNHEY and SMNVEV (reference sequence). The CDR3: CASAFAPSGNNEQFF. The CDR3 DNA reads as TGTGCCAGTGCGTTCGCGCCTAGCGGAAACAATGAGCAGTTCTTC.